Listed below are T cell receptor beta chains from one sample, sequenced in a study of cytomegalovirus exposure and HLA in healthy donors. Generated by immunoSEQ multiplex PCR, the TCRdb table keeps only in-frame clones and is missing some. The repertoire consists of about 92,000 clones, with 70% to 90% occurring once and the leading ten covering roughly 5.5%. The specimen sequenced was PBMCs. Receptors originate from a woman aged 18-29 years in good health and CMV-seropositive. The CDR3 runs from the conserved cysteine through the conserved F or W. Fields, in order: D gene, V gene, J gene, CDR3 protein, CDR3 DNA. A D gene is named only where the DNA matches it firmly.

>TRBD1|TRBV7-9|TRBJ1-4
CASSPNRQGVNEKLFF
TGTGCCAGCAGCCCTAACCGACAGGGGGTGAATGAAAAACTGTTTTTT
>.|TRBV12-5|TRBJ2-3
CASGSSTDTQYF
TGTGCTAGTGGTTCCTCCACAGATACGCAGTATTTT
>.|TRBV29-1|TRBJ2-7
CSVGSRGHEQYF
TGCAGCGTGGGTAGCAGGGGCCACGAGCAGTACTTC
>.|TRBV10-3|TRBJ2-3
CAISESLLAGVADTQYF
TGTGCCATCAGTGAGTCGCTCCTAGCCGGGGTCGCAGATACGCAGTATTTT
>TRBD2|TRBV5-1|TRBJ2-1
CASSFIAGGPGEQFF
TGCGCCAGCAGCTTTATAGCGGGAGGGCCTGGTGAGCAGTTCTTC
>TRBD1|TRBV7-3|TRBJ2-1
CASSLLGQGSSYNEQFF
TGTGCCAGCAGCTTACTGGGACAGGGGTCCTCCTACAATGAGCAGTTCTTC
>.|TRBV13|TRBJ2-7
CASSLGGAGSSYEQYF
TGTGCCAGCAGCTTAGGAGGGGCGGGGAGCTCCTACGAGCAGTACTTC
>.|TRBV7-9|TRBJ1-1
CASSLSGQHTEAFF
TGTGCCAGCAGCTTATCGGGACAACACACTGAAGCTTTCTTT
>.|TRBV9|TRBJ2-3
CASSDWGDGYTQYF
TGTGCCAGCAGTGACTGGGGGGATGGCTATACGCAGTATTTT
>TRBD1|TRBV5-1|TRBJ1-2
CASSLQGAEGYTF
TGCGCCAGCAGCTTACAGGGGGCAGAAGGCTACACCTTC
>.|TRBV4-1|TRBJ1-5
CASSQYTGNQPQHF
TGCGCCAGCAGCCAATACACAGGGAATCAGCCCCAGCATTTT
>TRBD2|TRBV4-1|TRBJ2-1
CASSQVGLAWMSNEQFF
TGCGCCAGCAGCCAAGTGGGACTAGCATGGATGTCAAATGAGCAGTTCTTC
>.|TRBV5-1|TRBJ2-3
CASSLGSRGHTDTQYF
TGCGCCAGCAGCTTGGGATCGCGGGGGCATACAGATACGCAGTATTTT
>.|TRBV2|TRBJ1-6
CASSGEGTLGSPLHF
TGTGCCAGCAGTGGGGAGGGGACACTGGGTTCACCCCTCCACTTT
>.|TRBV7-6|TRBJ2-7
CASSLEDYSGLYEQYF
TGTGCCAGCAGCTTAGAGGACTACTCGGGGCTCTACGAGCAGTACTTC
>TRBD1|TRBV6-5|TRBJ1-6
CASSPRDSKNSPLHF
TGTGCCAGCAGTCCCCGGGACAGTAAAAATTCACCCCTCCACTTT